This T cell receptor (beta chain) derives from a study of T cell changes during pregnancy in multiple sclerosis. Data came from immunoSEQ multiplex PCR; TCRdb stores just in-frame clones and leaves some out. The sample lists about 75,000 clones, 90% to 95% seen once, with 0.43% in the top ten. V gave up 1 base and J gave up 2 bases, with 8 bases separating them. The CDR3 has 13 amino acids. Germline values: CDR1 GTSNPN, CDR2 SVGIG (reference sequence). This sequence originates from a female donor with multiple sclerosis, enrolled in a pregnancy study. The source was CD4+ T cells from peripheral blood mononuclear cells, collected before pregnancy. The genes are TRBV30 and TRBJ1-1; tentative D call: TRBD1 (6 bases). The CDR3 sequence is CAWSGTVNTEAFF. The CDR3 bases are TGTGCCTGGAGTGGGACAGTCAACACTGAAGCTTTCTTT.